This entry describes one T cell receptor beta chain. Antigen unknown. Germline V gives CDR1 LNHNV, CDR2 YYDKDF (reference sequence). The V segment lost 2 bases and the J segment 2 bases; nucleotides outside the gene matches: 6. The CDR3 length is 19 residues. This record comes from a study of post-analysis software for immune sequencing data. The TCR beta cDNA libraries carried unique molecular identifiers. TCRdb reprocessed the PCR reads with MiXCR, giving one entry per CDR3 protein. The sample shows fewer than 900,000 distinct CDR3 sequences, about half of them seen only once. Notes on the study in general: Controls showed lower frequencies than patients for five TRBV segments, and TRBV5-6, TRBV5-1 and TRBV20-1 were among these.

This receptor was obtained from a girl aged 10 to 17 with multiple sclerosis. The sequencing input was blood. The chain joins TRBV15 to TRBJ2-1, with 16 bases aligning to TRBD2. The CDR3 loop reads CATSRPGLAGGEPYNEQFF. As DNA, the CDR3 is TGTGCCACCAGCAGACCGGGACTAGCGGGGGGGGAGCCCTACAATGAGCAGTTCTTC.